This TCR beta chain was identified during a study of neoadjuvant nivolumab and ipilimumab in lung cancer. Study-wide findings and caveats: From pretherapy to surgery, tumor richness and clonality rose with dual therapy.

The CDR3 spans 15 residues. The germline V gene encodes CDR1 MNHNS and CDR2 SASEGT. Between the trimmed V and J ends, which lost 2 bases and 6 bases, there was a span of 16 bases. The data were produced by immunoSEQ multiplex PCR, yet TCRdb's version contains in-frame clones alone and is incomplete. The data show some 29,000 clones, with about 83% seen just once and 5.1% held by the top ten. With respect to this clone: Antigen unknown.

V usage is TRBV6-1 and J usage is TRBJ1-1; D is possibly TRBD1 (5 bases). This material consisted of tumor tissue, taken after neoadjuvant nivolumab, alone or with ipilimumab, at or shortly before surgery. This receptor was taken from an adult with non-small cell lung cancer. CDR3 in amino acids: CASSELRGMVSEAFF. CDR3 coding DNA: TGTGCCAGCAGTGAATTGCGGGGGATGGTTTCTGAAGCTTTCTTT.